This entry lists 15 T cell receptor beta chains sequenced from one sample in a study of response to subunit inactivated influenza vaccine. A single record per CDR3 protein comes from TCRdb applying MiXCR to the RT-PCR reads. The table records some 300,000 distinct CDR3 sequences, roughly 22% of them present only once. This specimen was PBMCs from blood, taken around 22 months after vaccination. These receptors all stem from a man in his fifties or sixties who received an inactivated influenza vaccine.

This clonotype was counted only a few times. V usage is TRBV5-1 and J usage is TRBJ2-2; 8 bases are shared with TRBD2. With 0 bases clipped from V and 2 bases from J, the junction kept 9 bases outside the gene matches. The germline CDR1 and CDR2 sequences are SGHRS and YFSETQ. The length of the CDR3 is 18 residues. The CDR3, as DNA: TGCGCCAGCAGCTTGGTTAGACGGACTAGCAGCAACACCGGGGAGCTGTTTTTT. This codes for CASSLVRRTSSNTGELFF.

The chain carries TRBV4-2 and TRBJ1-1, with D possibly TRBD1 on 6 matching bases. V was pared by 4 bases and J by 6 bases, with 15 bases between. Germline CDR1 reads LGHNA; CDR2 reads YNFKEQ. This CDR3 has 14 amino acids. The CDR3 protein is CASSLTGQTPEAFF. The CDR3 coding sequence is TGTGCCAGCAGCCTGACCGGACAGACTCCTGAAGCTTTCTTT.

Only a few counts were recorded for this clonotype. This chain links TRBV7-9 with TRBJ2-5, with no clear D. Per the germline V gene, CDR1 is SEHNR and CDR2 is FQNEAQ (reference sequence). The CDR3 extends over 13 amino acids. Trimming stripped 3 bases from V and 1 base from J, with 6 bases between. The DNA of the CDR3 is TGTGCCAGCAGCTTTCACAGCCAAGAGACCCAGTACTTC. As protein: CASSFHSQETQYF.

This clonotype was seen a few times. The chain uses TRBV5-5 and TRBJ2-2; unclear D gene. This CDR3 is built from 16 residues. Trimming stripped 4 bases from V and 0 bases from J, with 13 bases between. Germline CDR1 reads SGHKS; CDR2 reads YYEKEE (reference sequence). In DNA form, the CDR3 reads TGTGCCAGCAGCCCCAGGAATTCAGCGAACACCGGGGAGCTGTTTTTT. As protein: CASSPRNSANTGELFF.

This clonotype was detected a few times. The V and J genes are TRBV28 and TRBJ2-7; D is perhaps TRBD1 or TRBD2 (6 bases each). This CDR3 has 14 amino acids. Trimming removed 2 bases from V and 4 bases from J, with 12 bases in between. Germline-derived CDR1 and CDR2 are MDHEN and SYDVKM. The CDR3 sequence is CASSLRGAFYEQYF. The CDR3 DNA is TGTGCCAGCAGTTTAAGGGGGGCATTTTACGAGCAGTACTTC.

The V call is TRBV3-1, the J call TRBJ2-7, with D perhaps TRBD1 (5 bases). V was pared by 0 bases and J by 6 bases, with 12 bases between. This CDR3 comprises 14 residues. Germline V CDR1 and CDR2: LGHDT, YNNKEL (reference sequence). The CDR3 sequence is CASSQDPGRREQYF. CDR3 coding DNA: TGTGCCAGCAGCCAAGACCCAGGGCGTCGCGAGCAGTACTTC.

This clonotype was seen a handful of times. The rearrangement links TRBV24-1 to TRBJ2-3; 9 nucleotides line up with TRBD1. The germline gives CDR1 KGHDR, CDR2 SFDVKD. Trimming removed 3 bases from V and 1 base from J; junction bases left unmatched: 7. The CDR3 extends over 17 amino acids. The CDR3 coding sequence is TGTGCCACCAGTGATCCCGGACAGGGGAAGGGCACAGATACGCAGTATTTT. It translates to CATSDPGQGKGTDTQYF.

This clonotype turned up a few times. CDR3 sequence (DNA): TGTGCCAGCAGCGTAGGGTCGGGGGTCTCCTACGAGCAGTACTTC. It specifies CASSVGSGVSYEQYF. The gene calls are TRBV9 and TRBJ2-7, with D tentatively TRBD2 (6 bases). The V end lost 0 bases, the J end lost 0 bases, and 10 bases lay between the germline ends. Germline CDR1 SGDLS, CDR2 YYNGEE. This CDR3 is built from 15 residues.

This chain connects TRBV7-2 to TRBJ1-5, with D possibly matching TRBD1 (6 bases). The germline gives CDR1 SGHTA, CDR2 FQGNSA. The CDR3 contains 14 residues. Between the trimmed V and J ends, which lost 5 bases and 3 bases, there was a span of 11 bases. CDR3 residues: CASSKDSYNQPQHF. The CDR3 region has the DNA TGTGCCAGCAGCAAGGACAGTTACAATCAGCCCCAGCATTTT.

This clonotype was found a few times. The chain has TRBV5-6 and TRBJ1-2; D remains unclear. The CDR3 loop spans 13 amino acids. V shed 4 bases and J shed 1 base, with 8 bases lying between them. Germline V lookup: CDR1 SGHDT, CDR2 YYEEEE. The CDR3 DNA is TGTGCCAGCAGCCGAAGACTTAACTATGGCTACACCTTC. Translated: CASSRRLNYGYTF.

In its sample, this clonotype was seen a few times. V is TRBV29-1 and J is TRBJ1-4, with D possibly matching TRBD1 (6 bases). V was trimmed by 4 bases and J by 8 bases, leaving 11 bases between them. This CDR3 is 12 amino acids long. Germline CDR1 reads SQVTM; CDR2 reads ANQGSEA. The CDR3 sequence: CSVARGKEKLFF. The CDR3 DNA sequence: TGCAGCGTTGCCAGGGGCAAGGAAAAACTGTTTTTT.

This clonotype was observed a few times. This sequence joins TRBV9 and TRBJ2-5; TRBD1 might be the D (6 bases). The V end was cut by 2 bases, the J end by 4 bases, with 9 bases between. Germline V gives CDR1 SGDLS, CDR2 YYNGEE. This CDR3 has 13 amino acids. CDR3 loop: CASSVEQGETQYF. Here the CDR3 DNA reads TGTGCCAGCAGCGTCGAACAGGGAGAGACCCAGTACTTC.

In its sample, this clonotype was seen many times. The J gene is TRBJ1-1, the V gene TRBV6-2 or TRBV6-3, with no clear D. The germline V gene has CDR1 MNHEY and CDR2 SVGEGT. V was shortened by 2 bases and J by 3 bases, with 7 bases between the two germline ends. The CDR3 has 13 amino acids. This CDR3 reads CASSYKLHTEAFF. The CDR3 DNA sequence: TGTGCCAGCAGTTACAAGCTACACACTGAAGCTTTCTTT.

This clonotype was found many times. The V gene is TRBV29-1, the J gene TRBJ1-2; the D gene is possibly TRBD1 (5 bases). The CDR3 is made up of 12 amino acids. The V gene lost 5 bases and the J gene lost 4 bases, with 11 bases spanning the gap. Germline V gene lookup returns CDR1 SQVTM and CDR2 ANQGSEA. CDR3 loop: CSVRQSSYGYTF. Written as DNA, the CDR3 is TGCAGCGTTAGACAGAGTTCCTATGGCTACACCTTC.

The V gene is TRBV3-1, the J gene TRBJ2-1; 15 bases fit TRBD2. The germline V gene encodes CDR1 LGHDT and CDR2 YNNKEL (reference sequence). The CDR3 consists of 16 residues. J gave up 4 bases and V 7 bases, and 5 bases lay outside the gene matches. DNA of the CDR3: TGTGCCAGCACCATGGGACTAGCGGGGGGATACAATGAGCAGTTCTTC. Translated: CASTMGLAGGYNEQFF.